This T cell receptor (beta chain) is from a study of T cell responses to AZD1222 COVID-19 vaccine. Findings of the study overall: Sampled repertoires all dated from after the peak T cell response. Just 6 or 7 people given AZD1222 tested seropositive at baseline.

This CDR3 is built from 14 residues. CDR1 MNHEY and CDR2 SVGEGT come from the germline V gene. The junction had 5 bases not matched to a gene; V was cut back by 6 bases and J by 3 bases. Profiled with immunoSEQ multiplex PCR; TCRdb holds only in-frame clones, not every one. The sample comprises over 85,000 clones, over 75% of which are singletons, and roughly 4.8% rests with the top ten. On this clone: Antigen: not known.

The rearrangement links TRBV6-2 or TRBV6-3 to TRBJ2-3, with 8 bases matching TRBD1. This TCR was sampled from an adult in good health. Sequencing used peripheral blood, obtained on day 0 of AZD1222 vaccination. The CDR3 DNA is TGTGCCAGCAGCTGGACAGGGACGACAGATACGCAGTATTTT. Protein sequence: CASSWTGTTDTQYF.